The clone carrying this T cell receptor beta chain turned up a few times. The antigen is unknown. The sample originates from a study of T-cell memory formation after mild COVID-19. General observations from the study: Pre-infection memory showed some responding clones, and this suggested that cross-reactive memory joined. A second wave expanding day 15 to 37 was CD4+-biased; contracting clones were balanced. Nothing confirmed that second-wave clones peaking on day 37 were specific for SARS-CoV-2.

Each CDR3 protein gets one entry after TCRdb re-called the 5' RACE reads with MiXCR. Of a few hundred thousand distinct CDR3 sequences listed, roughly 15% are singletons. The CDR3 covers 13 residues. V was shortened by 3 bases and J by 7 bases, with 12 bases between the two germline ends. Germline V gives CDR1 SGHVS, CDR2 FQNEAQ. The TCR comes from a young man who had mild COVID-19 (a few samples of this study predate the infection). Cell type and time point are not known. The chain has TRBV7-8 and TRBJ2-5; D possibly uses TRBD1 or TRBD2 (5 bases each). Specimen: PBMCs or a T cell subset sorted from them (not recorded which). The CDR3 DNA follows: TGTGCCAGCAGCTTGGGGGACGGCACGACCCAGTACTTC. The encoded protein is CASSLGDGTTQYF.